These T cell receptor beta chains were read from a single sample in a study of cytomegalovirus exposure and HLA in healthy donors. Generated by immunoSEQ multiplex PCR, the TCRdb table keeps only in-frame clones and is missing some. The data show 200,000 to 300,000 clones, with roughly 87% seen just once and 4.5% to 6% held by the top ten. Material: PBMCs. The origin of the receptors is a woman between 35 and 50 years old in good health and CMV-seropositive. CDR3s include the opening cysteine and the closing phenylalanine or tryptophan. Each record gives: clone size, V gene, D gene, J gene, CDR3 protein, CDR3 DNA. The D gene is left open where the match is weak. Some rows mark clone size as missing; the rest say once, few, many or name a class of expanded clone.

clone_size: .
v_call: TRBV9
d_call: .
j_call: TRBJ1-3
cdr3_aa: CASSVENLKPGRGGGNTIYF
cdr3_nt: TGTGCCAGCAGCGTAGAAAATTTGAAACCGGGGCGTGGGGGCGGAAACACCATATATTTT

clone_size: few
v_call: TRBV18
d_call: TRBD1
j_call: TRBJ2-7
cdr3_aa: CASSPGWTGDYEQYF
cdr3_nt: TGTGCCAGCTCACCGGGCTGGACAGGGGACTACGAGCAGTACTTC

clone_size: .
v_call: TRBV6-4
d_call: TRBD1
j_call: TRBJ1-2
cdr3_aa: CASKPGTGDYGYTF
cdr3_nt: TGTGCCAGCAAACCGGGGACAGGGGACTATGGCTACACCTTC

clone_size: once
v_call: TRBV10-2
d_call: TRBD1
j_call: TRBJ1-5
cdr3_aa: CASRGQGDQPQHF
cdr3_nt: TGCGCCAGCAGAGGACAGGGCGATCAGCCCCAGCATTTT

clone_size: .
v_call: TRBV19
d_call: TRBD1
j_call: TRBJ1-2
cdr3_aa: CASTTGQGPYGYTF
cdr3_nt: TGTGCCAGTACTACGGGACAGGGACCCTATGGCTACACCTTC

clone_size: .
v_call: TRBV27
d_call: .
j_call: TRBJ1-1
cdr3_aa: CASSLSLGNTEAFF
cdr3_nt: TGTGCCAGCAGTTTATCGCTAGGGAACACTGAAGCTTTCTTT

clone_size: .
v_call: TRBV9
d_call: TRBD2
j_call: TRBJ2-2
cdr3_aa: CASSPRLAESTGELFF
cdr3_nt: TGTGCCAGCAGCCCCCGACTAGCGGAAAGCACCGGGGAGCTGTTTTTT

clone_size: .
v_call: TRBV4-3
d_call: .
j_call: TRBJ2-3
cdr3_aa: CASSRGTATDTQYF
cdr3_nt: TGCGCCAGCAGCCGCGGGACAGCCACAGATACGCAGTATTTT

clone_size: once
v_call: TRBV5-1
d_call: .
j_call: TRBJ2-2
cdr3_aa: CASSLGRGPGELFF
cdr3_nt: TGCGCCAGCAGCTTGGGGCGGGGTCCCGGGGAGCTGTTTTTT

clone_size: .
v_call: TRBV19
d_call: .
j_call: TRBJ1-5
cdr3_aa: CASRTGLGSNQPQHF
cdr3_nt: TGTGCCAGTAGAACAGGGTTGGGGAGCAATCAGCCCCAGCATTTT

clone_size: .
v_call: TRBV27
d_call: TRBD1
j_call: TRBJ1-2
cdr3_aa: CASSVSGGSNYGYTF
cdr3_nt: TGTGCCAGCAGTGTATCAGGGGGATCAAACTATGGCTACACCTTC

clone_size: .
v_call: TRBV7-2
d_call: TRBD2
j_call: TRBJ2-1
cdr3_aa: CASSFENSGLAGGFQFF
cdr3_nt: TGTGCCAGCAGCTTCGAAAATTCGGGACTAGCGGGAGGTTTTCAGTTCTTC

clone_size: .
v_call: TRBV19
d_call: .
j_call: TRBJ1-1
cdr3_aa: CASSLDSSNTEAFF
cdr3_nt: TGTGCCAGTAGTCTCGACAGTTCGAACACTGAAGCTTTCTTT

clone_size: .
v_call: TRBV4-2
d_call: .
j_call: TRBJ2-3
cdr3_aa: CASSQDGGTSTDTQYF
cdr3_nt: TGTGCCAGCAGCCAAGACGGCGGGACTTCCACAGATACGCAGTATTTT

clone_size: .
v_call: TRBV11-3
d_call: .
j_call: TRBJ2-1
cdr3_aa: CASSLASWDSPYNEQFF
cdr3_nt: TGTGCCAGCAGCTTAGCTAGCTGGGACTCACCCTACAATGAGCAGTTCTTC

clone_size: .
v_call: TRBV4-1
d_call: .
j_call: TRBJ2-3
cdr3_aa: CASSQEVRGGDTQYF
cdr3_nt: TGCGCCAGCAGCCAAGAGGTCAGGGGCGGAGATACGCAGTATTTT